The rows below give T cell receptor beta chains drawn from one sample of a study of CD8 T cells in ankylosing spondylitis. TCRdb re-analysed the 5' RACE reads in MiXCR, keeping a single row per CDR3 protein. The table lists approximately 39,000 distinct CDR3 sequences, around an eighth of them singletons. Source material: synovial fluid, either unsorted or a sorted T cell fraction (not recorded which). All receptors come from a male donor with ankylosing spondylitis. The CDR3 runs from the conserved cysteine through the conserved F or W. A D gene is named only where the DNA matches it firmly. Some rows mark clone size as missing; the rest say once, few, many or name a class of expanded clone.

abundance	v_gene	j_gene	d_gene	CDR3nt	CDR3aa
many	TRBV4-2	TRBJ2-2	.	TGTGCCAGCAGCCAAGTGTCAGTTGGTAGCACCGGGGAGCTGTTTTTT	CASSQVSVGSTGELFF
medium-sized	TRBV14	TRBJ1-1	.	TGTGCCAGCAGCCAAGATCGCCAGGGGGCTTTCTTT	CASSQDRQGAFF
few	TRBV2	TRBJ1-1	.	TGTGCCAGCAGTGAACAGGCGAAAGGTGGTGAAGCTTTCTTT	CASSEQAKGGEAFF
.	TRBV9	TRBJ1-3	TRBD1	TGTGCCAGCAGCTCCAGGGGGCTAGCTGGAAACACCATATATTTT	CASSSRGLAGNTIYF
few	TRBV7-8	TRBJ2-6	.	TGTGCCAGCAGGTACGCTGGGAAACCTTCTGGGGCCAACGTCCTGACTTTC	CASRYAGKPSGANVLTF
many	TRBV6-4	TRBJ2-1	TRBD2	TGTGCCAGCAGCGGACTAGCGGGAAATAGTGAGCAGTTCTTC	CASSGLAGNSEQFF
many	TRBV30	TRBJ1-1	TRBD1	TGTGCCTCCAAGGGGGCAGGGGGTTACACTGAAGCTTTCTTT	CASKGAGGYTEAFF
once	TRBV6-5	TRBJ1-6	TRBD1	TGTGCCAGCAGTTTTGTCCTAAGAAACACAGGGGATCTTTCACCCCTCCACTTT	CASSFVLRNTGDLSPLHF
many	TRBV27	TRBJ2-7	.	TGTGCCAGCAGTTCATCAACCGGGACGGGGAGCTCCTACGAGCAGTACTTC	CASSSSTGTGSSYEQYF
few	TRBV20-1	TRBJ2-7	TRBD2	TGCAGTGCTAGCGAGGGGACAGCGGGAGGGGCCTACGAGCAGTACTTC	CSASEGTAGGAYEQYF
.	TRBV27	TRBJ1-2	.	TGTGCCTTCCGGGGGGGATCCAACTATGGCTACACCTTC	CAFRGGSNYGYTF
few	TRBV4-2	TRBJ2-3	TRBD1	TGTGCCAGCAGCCAGGGACAGGGGACCACAGATACGCAGTATTTT	CASSQGQGTTDTQYF
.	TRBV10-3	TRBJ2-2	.	TGTGCCATCAGCCAGACCCCCGAAGGCGGGGAGCTGTTTTTT	CAISQTPEGGELFF
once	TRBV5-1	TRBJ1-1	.	TGCGCCAGCAGCTTTCAGACGGTCACCAACACTGAAGCTTTCTTT	CASSFQTVTNTEAFF
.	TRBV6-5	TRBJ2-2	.	TGTGCCAGCAGTTTGGGGGGGCGTCGCACCGGGGAGCTGTTTTTT	CASSLGGRRTGELFF
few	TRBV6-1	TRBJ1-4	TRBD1	TGTGCCAGCAGGAGACAGGGGGCAGATTGGGATGAAAAACTGTTTTTT	CASRRQGADWDEKLFF
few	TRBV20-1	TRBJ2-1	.	TGCAGTGCTAGGGGACGGCCAACGGGCCCCTACAATGAGCAGTTCTTC	CSARGRPTGPYNEQFF
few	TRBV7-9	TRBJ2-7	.	TGTGCCAGCAGCTTAGATGGGACGGAGAACGAGCAGTACTTC	CASSLDGTENEQYF
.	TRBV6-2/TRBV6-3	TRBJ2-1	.	TGTGCCAGCAGTTACACTTACAATGAGCAGTTCTTC	CASSYTYNEQFF
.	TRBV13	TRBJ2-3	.	TGTGCCAGCAGCCCCGGCCTCACAGATACGCAGTATTTT	CASSPGLTDTQYF
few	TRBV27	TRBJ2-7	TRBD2	TGTGCCAGCAGTTTAGGACTAGGACTAGCCTACGAAGGGCAGTACTTC	CASSLGLGLAYEGQYF
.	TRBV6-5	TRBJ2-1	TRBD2	TGTGCCAGCAGTACTCAAATAGCGGGGGGAAACTGGAATGAGCAGTTCTTC	CASSTQIAGGNWNEQFF
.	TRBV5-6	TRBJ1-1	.	TGTGCCAGCAGCTTGGGGGTTACTGAAGCTTTCTTT	CASSLGVTEAFF
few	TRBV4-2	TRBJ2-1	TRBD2	TGTGCCAGCAGCCCAGGACTAGCGGGAGATGAGCAGTTCTTC	CASSPGLAGDEQFF
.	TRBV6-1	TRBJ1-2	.	TGTGCCAGCAGTGAAGAAGGTCGGTACTATGGCTACACCTTC	CASSEEGRYYGYTF
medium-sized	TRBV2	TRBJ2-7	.	TGTGCCAGCTCCGAGGGGGGCGCCTACGAGCAGTACTTC	CASSEGGAYEQYF
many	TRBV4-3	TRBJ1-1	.	TGCGCCAGCAGCCAAGATTGGGTCATGAACACTGAAGCTTTCTTT	CASSQDWVMNTEAFF
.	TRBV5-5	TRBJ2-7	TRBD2	TGTGCCAGCAGCTTGGTACTAGCGGGTTACGAGCAGTACTTC	CASSLVLAGYEQYF
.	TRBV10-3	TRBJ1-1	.	TGTGCCATCAGTGAATGCTCGCCCTACATGTGTAGTATGAACACTGAAGCTTTCTTT	CAISECSPYMCSMNTEAFF
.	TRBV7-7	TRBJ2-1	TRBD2	TGTGCTAGCAGCGCTAGCGGGGGCTACAATGAGCAGTTCTTC	CASSASGGYNEQFF
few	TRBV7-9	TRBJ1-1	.	TGTGCCAGCAGCTTATACTACGGGAACACTGAAGCTTTCTTT	CASSLYYGNTEAFF
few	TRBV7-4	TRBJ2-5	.	TGTGCCAGCAGCTTAGGGTTTTGTTGCGGAGAGACCCAGTACTTC	CASSLGFCCGETQYF
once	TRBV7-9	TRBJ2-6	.	TGTGCCAGCAGCCCTCTCAGGGCGGGGGCCAACGTCCTGACTTTC	CASSPLRAGANVLTF
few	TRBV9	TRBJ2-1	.	TGTGCCAGCAAACCGCTTCTGATCTGGGATGAGCAGTTCTTC	CASKPLLIWDEQFF
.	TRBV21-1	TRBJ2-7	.	TGTGCCAGCAGCGACAGACAGGGGGAAGCCTACGAGCAGTACTTC	CASSDRQGEAYEQYF
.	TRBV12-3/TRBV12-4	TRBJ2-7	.	TGTGCCAGCAGTGCCTCGGGCCGGAGCTACGAGCAGTACTTC	CASSASGRSYEQYF
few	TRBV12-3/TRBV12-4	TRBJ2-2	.	TGTGCCAGCAGGAATTGGCTGAGATACAACACCGGGGAGCTGTTTTTT	CASRNWLRYNTGELFF
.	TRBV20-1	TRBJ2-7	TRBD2	TGCAGTGCTTACCGGAGGGCGGGAGCTATTCGGGCCTACGAGCAGTACTTC	CSAYRRAGAIRAYEQYF
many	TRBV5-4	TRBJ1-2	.	TGTGCCAGCAGCTTGGGCAGGTCGAACTATGGCTACACCTTC	CASSLGRSNYGYTF
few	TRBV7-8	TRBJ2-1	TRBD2	TGTGCCAGCAGCGAACCGGGGCTAGCGGGGGTTTCCTCCTACAATGAGCAGTTCTTC	CASSEPGLAGVSSYNEQFF
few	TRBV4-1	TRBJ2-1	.	TGCGCCAGCAGCCAAAGGGGGGGACAAGGGGCATCCCACAATGAGCAGTTCTTC	CASSQRGGQGASHNEQFF
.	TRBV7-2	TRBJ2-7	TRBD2	TGTGCCAGCAGCTCCTTAGCGCGGGGGAGCTCCTACGAGCAGTACTTC	CASSSLARGSSYEQYF
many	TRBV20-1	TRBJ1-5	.	TGCAGTGCCCAGGACAGAGAATCCAATCAGCCCCAGCATTTT	CSAQDRESNQPQHF
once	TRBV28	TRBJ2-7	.	TGTTCCAGCACCCCAGCGGGTAATTTCTACGAGCAGTACTTC	CSSTPAGNFYEQYF
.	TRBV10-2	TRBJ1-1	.	TGCGCCAGCAGCAAAAGGGGTAGAAGGAGACCTGGGGCTGAAGCTTTCTTT	CASSKRGRRRPGAEAFF
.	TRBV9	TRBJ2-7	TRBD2	TGTGCCAGCAGCCCCCGTTATCTAGCGGTCACCTACGAGCAGTACTTC	CASSPRYLAVTYEQYF
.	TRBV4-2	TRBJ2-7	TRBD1	TGTGCCAGCAGCCAAGAGGGGAGCGGACAGGGGCGCTACGAGCAGTACTTC	CASSQEGSGQGRYEQYF
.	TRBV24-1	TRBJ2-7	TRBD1	TGTGCCATCTCCCGGGACAGGGCATCCGAGCAGTACTTC	CAISRDRASEQYF
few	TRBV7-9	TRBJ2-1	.	TGTGCCAGCAGCCCGAATTCGGAATACAATGAGCAGTTCTTC	CASSPNSEYNEQFF
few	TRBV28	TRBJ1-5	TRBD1	TGTGCCAGCAGAGACAGGGGCGCCCGGAATCAGCCCCAGCATTTT	CASRDRGARNQPQHF
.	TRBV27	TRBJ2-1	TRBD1	TGTGCCAGCAAACCCAGTCCGGGACAGGGCTTGGATGAGCAGTTCTTC	CASKPSPGQGLDEQFF
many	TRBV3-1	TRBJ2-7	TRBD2	TGTGCCAGCAGCCAAGATCCGGGACTAGCGGGGTTAAGAGGCTACGAGCAGTACTTC	CASSQDPGLAGLRGYEQYF
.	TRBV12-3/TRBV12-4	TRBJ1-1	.	TGTGCCAGCAGTTTCCCGGGATCCTGGGAAGCTTTCTTT	CASSFPGSWEAFF
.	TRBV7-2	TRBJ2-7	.	TGTGCCAGCAGCAAACGAGGGGCATGGGGGAACGAGCAGTACTTC	CASSKRGAWGNEQYF
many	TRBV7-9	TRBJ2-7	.	TGTGCCAGCAGCTTTAAGGACTTGACCTACGAGCAGTACTTC	CASSFKDLTYEQYF
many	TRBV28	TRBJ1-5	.	TGTGCCAGCAGGACCCAGGGGAGCAATCAGCCCCAGCATTTT	CASRTQGSNQPQHF
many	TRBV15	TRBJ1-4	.	TGTGCCACCAGCAGGGCCCTTGGTGGACAGATAAATGAAAAACTGTTTTTT	CATSRALGGQINEKLFF
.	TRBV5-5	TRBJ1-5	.	TGTGCCAGGGGCTTGTCGTCCAGGGGCACTCAGCCCCAGCATTTT	CARGLSSRGTQPQHF
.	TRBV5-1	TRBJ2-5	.	TGCGCCAGCAGCTTGGATATGGACAGCCTAAGGTGGACCCAGTACTTC	CASSLDMDSLRWTQYF